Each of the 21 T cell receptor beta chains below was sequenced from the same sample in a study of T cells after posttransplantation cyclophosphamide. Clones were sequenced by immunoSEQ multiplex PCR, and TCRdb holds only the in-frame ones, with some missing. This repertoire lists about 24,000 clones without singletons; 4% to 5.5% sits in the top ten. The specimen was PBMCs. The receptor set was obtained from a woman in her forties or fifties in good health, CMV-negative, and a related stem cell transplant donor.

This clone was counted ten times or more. Written as DNA, the CDR3 is TGTGCCAGCACCCGTTCGTCTTACAGCAACACCGGGGAGCTGTTTTTT. It translates to CASTRSSYSNTGELFF. The chain couples TRBV6-6 to TRBJ2-2; D not resolved. The CDR3 spans 16 residues. V lost 7 bases and J 2 bases, leaving 17 bases between the germline ends. In germline, CDR1 is MNHNY, CDR2 SVGAGI (reference sequence).

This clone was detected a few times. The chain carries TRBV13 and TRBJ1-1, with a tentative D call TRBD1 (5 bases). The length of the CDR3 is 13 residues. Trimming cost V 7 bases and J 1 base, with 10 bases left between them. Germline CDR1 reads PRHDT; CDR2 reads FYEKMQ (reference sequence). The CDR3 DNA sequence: TGTGCCAGCACCTCCGACAGGAACACTGAAGCTTTCTTT. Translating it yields CASTSDRNTEAFF.

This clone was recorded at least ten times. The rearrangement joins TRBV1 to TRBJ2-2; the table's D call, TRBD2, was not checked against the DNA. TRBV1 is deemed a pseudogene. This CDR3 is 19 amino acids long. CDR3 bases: TGCACCAGCAGCCTACTGGGATGGCGAAGCGGGGGGAAGGTCGGGGAGCTGTTTTTT. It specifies CTSSLLGWRSGGKVGELFF.

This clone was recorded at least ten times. The CDR3, as DNA: TGTGCCTGGAGTGTACGAGGGTACCAAGAGACCCAGTACTTC. Translated, it gives CAWSVRGYQETQYF. V and J are TRBV30 and TRBJ2-5, with a weak D call TRBD2 (5 bases). Per the germline V gene, CDR1 is GTSNPN and CDR2 is SVGIG (reference sequence). This CDR3 region has 14 residues. Trimming took off 0 bases at V and 0 bases at J, with 8 bases between the two ends.

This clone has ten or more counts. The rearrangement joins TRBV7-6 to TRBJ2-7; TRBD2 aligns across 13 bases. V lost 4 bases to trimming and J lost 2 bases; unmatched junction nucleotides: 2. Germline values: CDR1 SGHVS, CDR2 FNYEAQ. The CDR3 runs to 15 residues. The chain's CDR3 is CASSSGTSGTYEQYF. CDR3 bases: TGTGCCAGCAGCTCCGGGACTAGCGGGACCTACGAGCAGTACTTC.

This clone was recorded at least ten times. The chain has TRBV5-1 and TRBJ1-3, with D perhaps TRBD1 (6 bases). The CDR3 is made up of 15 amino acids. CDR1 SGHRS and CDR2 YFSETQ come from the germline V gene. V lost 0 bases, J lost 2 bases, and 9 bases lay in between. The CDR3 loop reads CASSLGGHTGNTIYF. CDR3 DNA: TGCGCCAGCAGCTTGGGGGGGCACACTGGAAACACCATATATTTT.

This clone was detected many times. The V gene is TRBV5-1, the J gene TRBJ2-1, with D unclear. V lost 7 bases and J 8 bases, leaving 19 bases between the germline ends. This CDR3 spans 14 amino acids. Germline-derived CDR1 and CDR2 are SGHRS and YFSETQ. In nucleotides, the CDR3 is TGCGCCAGCCAGGTGGGCAGTCAACCCTATGAGCAGTTCTTC. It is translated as CASQVGSQPYEQFF. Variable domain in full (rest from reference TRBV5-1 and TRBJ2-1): KAGVTQTPRYLIKTRGQQVTLSCSPISGHRSVSWYQQTPGQGLQFLFEYFSETQRNKGNFPGRFSGRQFSNSRSEMNVSTLELGDSALYLCASQVGSQPYEQFFGPGTRLTVL.

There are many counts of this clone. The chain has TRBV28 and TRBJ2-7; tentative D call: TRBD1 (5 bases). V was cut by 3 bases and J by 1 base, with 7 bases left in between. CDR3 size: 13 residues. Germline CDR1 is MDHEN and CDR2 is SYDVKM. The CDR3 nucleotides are TGTGCCAGCAGTTTCAGGGCATCCTACGAGCAGTACTTC. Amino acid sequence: CASSFRASYEQYF. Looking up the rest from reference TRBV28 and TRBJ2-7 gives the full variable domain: DVKVTQSSRYLVKRTGEKVFLECVQDMDHENMFWYRQDPGLGLRLIYFSYDVKMKEKGDIPEGYSVSREKKERFSLILESASTNQTSMYLCASSFRASYEQYFGPGTRLTVT.

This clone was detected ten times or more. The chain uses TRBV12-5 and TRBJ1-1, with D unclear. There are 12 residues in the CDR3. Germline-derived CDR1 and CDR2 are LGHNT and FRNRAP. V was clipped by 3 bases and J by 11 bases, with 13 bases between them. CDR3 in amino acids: CASGFEWGEAFF. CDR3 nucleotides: TGTGCTAGTGGTTTTGAGTGGGGAGAGGCTTTCTTT.

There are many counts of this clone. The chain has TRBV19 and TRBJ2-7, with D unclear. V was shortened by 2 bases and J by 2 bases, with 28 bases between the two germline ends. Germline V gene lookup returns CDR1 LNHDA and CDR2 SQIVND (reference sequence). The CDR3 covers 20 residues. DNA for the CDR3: TGTGCCAGTAGTATATACCCCCAACGTCACACGCAGGATTCCCCCTACGAGCAGTACTTC. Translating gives CASSIYPQRHTQDSPYEQYF.

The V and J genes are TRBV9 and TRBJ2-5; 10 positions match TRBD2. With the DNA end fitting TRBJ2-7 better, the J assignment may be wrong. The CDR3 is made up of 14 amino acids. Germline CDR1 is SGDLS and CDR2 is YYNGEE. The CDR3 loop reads CASSPSGRGYEQYF. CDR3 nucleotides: TGTGCCAGCAGCCCTAGCGGGAGAGGTTACGAGCAGTACTTC.

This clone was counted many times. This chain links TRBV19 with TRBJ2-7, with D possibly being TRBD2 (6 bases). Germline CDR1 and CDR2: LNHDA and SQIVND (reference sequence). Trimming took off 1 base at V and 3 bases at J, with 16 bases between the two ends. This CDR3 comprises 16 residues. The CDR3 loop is CASSIGPSAGYYEQYF. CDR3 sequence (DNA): TGTGCCAGTAGTATAGGACCCTCTGCGGGATACTACGAGCAGTACTTC.

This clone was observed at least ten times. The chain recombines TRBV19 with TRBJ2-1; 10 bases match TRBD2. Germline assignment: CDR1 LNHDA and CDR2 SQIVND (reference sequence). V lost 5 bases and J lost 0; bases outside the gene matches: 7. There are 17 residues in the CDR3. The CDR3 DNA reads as TGTGCCAGTAGTGGGCTAGCGGGGGCCCTCTCCTACAATGAGCAGTTCTTC. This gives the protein CASSGLAGALSYNEQFF. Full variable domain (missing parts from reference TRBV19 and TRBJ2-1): DGGITQSPKYLFRKEGQNVTLSCEQNLNHDAMYWYRQDPGQGLRLIYYSQIVNDFQKGDIAEGYSVSREKKESFPLTVTSAQKNPTAFYLCASSGLAGALSYNEQFFGPGTRLTVL.

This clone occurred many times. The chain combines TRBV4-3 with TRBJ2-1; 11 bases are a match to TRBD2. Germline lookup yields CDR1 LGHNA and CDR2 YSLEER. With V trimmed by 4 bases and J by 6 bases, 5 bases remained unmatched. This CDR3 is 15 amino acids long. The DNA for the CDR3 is TGCGCCAGCAGCCTAGCGGGGGGGCCGGTCAATGAGCAGTTCTTC. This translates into CASSLAGGPVNEQFF.

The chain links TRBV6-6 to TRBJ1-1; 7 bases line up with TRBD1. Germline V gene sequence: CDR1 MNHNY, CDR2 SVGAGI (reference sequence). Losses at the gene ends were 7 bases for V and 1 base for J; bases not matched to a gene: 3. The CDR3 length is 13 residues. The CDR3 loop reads CASTRTGNTEAFF. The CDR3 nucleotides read TGTGCCAGCACTAGGACAGGGAACACTGAAGCTTTCTTT.

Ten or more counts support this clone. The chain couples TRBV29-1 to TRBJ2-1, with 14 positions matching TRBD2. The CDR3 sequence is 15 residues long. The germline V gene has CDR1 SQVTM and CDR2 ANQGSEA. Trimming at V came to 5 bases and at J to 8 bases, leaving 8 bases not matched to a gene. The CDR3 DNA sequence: TGCAGCGTTTCCGGGACTAGCGGGAGTAGCTATGAGCAGTTCTTC. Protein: CSVSGTSGSSYEQFF.

The CDR3 region is CASSLGIGGAEETQYF. Here the CDR3 DNA reads TGTGCCAGCAGCTTAGGCATCGGGGGGGCCGAAGAGACCCAGTACTTC. The chain carries TRBV7-2 and TRBJ2-5, with 8 bases matching TRBD2. V lost 1 base to trimming and J lost 3 bases; unmatched junction nucleotides: 7. Germline V CDR1 and CDR2: SGHTA, FQGNSA. The CDR3 spans 16 residues.

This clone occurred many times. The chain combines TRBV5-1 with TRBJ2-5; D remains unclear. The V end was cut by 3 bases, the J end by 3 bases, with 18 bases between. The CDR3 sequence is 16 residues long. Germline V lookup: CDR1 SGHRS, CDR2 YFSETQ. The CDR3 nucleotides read TGCGCCAGCAGCTCGAGGTCGAACGTGGTTAAAGAGACCCAGTACTTC. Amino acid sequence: CASSSRSNVVKETQYF.

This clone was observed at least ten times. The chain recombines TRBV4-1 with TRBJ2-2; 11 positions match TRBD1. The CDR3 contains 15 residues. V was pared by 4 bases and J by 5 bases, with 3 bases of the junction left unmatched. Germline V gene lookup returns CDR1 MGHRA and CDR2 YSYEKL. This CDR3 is CASSLGQGGTGELFF. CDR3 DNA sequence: TGCGCCAGCAGCCTGGGACAGGGGGGGACCGGGGAGCTGTTTTTT.

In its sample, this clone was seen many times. CDR3 protein: CASSPSGGSLYGYTF. The CDR3 region has the DNA TGTGCCAGCAGCCCGTCAGGGGGCAGCCTCTATGGCTACACCTTC. The chain recombines TRBV7-3 with TRBJ1-2; 8 bases line up with TRBD1. The CDR3 length is 15 residues. V was clipped by 5 bases and J by 4 bases; unmatched bases: 9. CDR1 is SGHTA, CDR2 FQGTGA, per germline.

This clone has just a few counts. CDR3 sequence: CASSSRTGGSYEQYF. The DNA for the CDR3 is TGTGCCAGCAGTTCCAGGACAGGGGGGTCCTACGAGCAGTACTTC. V and J are TRBV7-9 and TRBJ2-5, with TRBD1 identical over 10 bases. The J call is uncertain, as TRBJ2-7 better fits the DNA end. CDR1 is SEHNR and CDR2 is FQNEAQ in the germline V gene (reference sequence). The CDR3 contains 15 residues.